This T cell receptor (beta chain) was sequenced for a study of control samples from healthy donors and cancer patients. Repertoires were generated with immunoSEQ multiplex PCR, while TCRdb's copy carries only in-frame clones and drops some. Of some 410,000 clones in the sample, 90% were seen once. The CDR3 runs to 15 residues. V dropped 6 bases and J dropped 4; count of bases not matched to a gene: 5. Germline V CDR1 and CDR2: MDHEN, SYDVKM. Sequencing was performed on PBMCs. J is TRBJ2-6 and V is TRBV28; 8 bases fit TRBD1. This TCR was sampled from a man between 35 and 55 years old with head and neck cancer. The CDR3 loop is CASRSTGAGANVLTF. The CDR3 DNA reads TGTGCCAGCAGATCGACAGGGGCCGGGGCCAACGTCCTGACTTTC.